Shown below are 2 T cell receptor beta chains from a single sample sequenced in a study of blood T cell repertoires in COVID-19. TCRdb's table, derived via immunoSEQ multiplex PCR, lists solely in-frame clones and lacks some. The sample consists of under 250,000 clones, 80% of them appearing once. Material: peripheral blood. Every receptor here comes from a woman in her 70s with acute or convalescent COVID-19.

This clone was found a few times. The chain is built from TRBV7-9 and TRBJ1-4; no clear D. In germline, CDR1 is SEHNR, CDR2 FQNEAQ (reference sequence). The CDR3 extends over 14 amino acids. Trimming pared 5 bases from V and 3 bases from J, leaving 10 bases between. This CDR3 is CASSPLSANEKLFF. CDR3 in DNA: TGTGCCAGCAGCCCGCTCTCGGCTAATGAAAAACTGTTTTTT.

The chain couples TRBV5-1 to TRBJ2-3, with 8 bases identical to TRBD1. CDR1 SGHRS and CDR2 YFSETQ come from the germline V gene. J lost 1 base, V lost 9 bases, and 4 bases had no gene match. The CDR3 runs 13 residues. Written as DNA, the CDR3 is TGCGCCACCGCGACAGGGGGCACAGATACGCAGTATTTT. It translates to CATATGGTDTQYF.